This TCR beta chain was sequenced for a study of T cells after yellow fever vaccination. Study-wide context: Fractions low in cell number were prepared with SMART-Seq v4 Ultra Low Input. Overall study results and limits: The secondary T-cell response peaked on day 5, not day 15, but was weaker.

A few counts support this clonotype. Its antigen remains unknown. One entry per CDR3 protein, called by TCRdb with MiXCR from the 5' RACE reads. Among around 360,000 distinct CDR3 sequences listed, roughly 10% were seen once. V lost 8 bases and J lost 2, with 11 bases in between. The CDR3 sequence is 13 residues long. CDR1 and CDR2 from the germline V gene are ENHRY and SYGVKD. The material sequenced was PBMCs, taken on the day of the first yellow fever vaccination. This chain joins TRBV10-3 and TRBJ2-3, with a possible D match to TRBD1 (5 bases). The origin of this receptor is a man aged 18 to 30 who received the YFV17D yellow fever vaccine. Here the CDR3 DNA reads TGTGCCATCGGCGGACAACCCACAGATACGCAGTATTTT. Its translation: CAIGGQPTDTQYF.